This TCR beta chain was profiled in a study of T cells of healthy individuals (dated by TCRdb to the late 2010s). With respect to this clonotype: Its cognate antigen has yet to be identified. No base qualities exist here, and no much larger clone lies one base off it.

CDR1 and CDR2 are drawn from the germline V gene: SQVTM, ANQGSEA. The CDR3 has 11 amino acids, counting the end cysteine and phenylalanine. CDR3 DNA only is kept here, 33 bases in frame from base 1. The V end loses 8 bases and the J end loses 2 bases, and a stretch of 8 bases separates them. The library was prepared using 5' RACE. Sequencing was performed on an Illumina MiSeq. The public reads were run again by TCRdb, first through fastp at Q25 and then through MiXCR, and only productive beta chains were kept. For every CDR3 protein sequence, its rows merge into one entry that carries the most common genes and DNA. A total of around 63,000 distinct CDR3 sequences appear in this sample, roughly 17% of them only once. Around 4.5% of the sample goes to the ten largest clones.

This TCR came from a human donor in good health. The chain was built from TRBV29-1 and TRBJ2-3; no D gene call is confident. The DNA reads TGCAGCTCCCATCACACAGATACGCAGTATTTT. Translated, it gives CSSHHTDTQYF.